This T cell receptor (beta chain) comes out of a study of patients and donors after allogeneic stem cell transplantation. TCRdb independently ran MiXCR on the RT-PCR reads; one entry per CDR3 protein. This sample has 200,000 to 250,000 distinct CDR3 sequences; about 38% occur once, and the top ten carry roughly 11%. The CDR3 spans 18 residues. Germline-derived CDR1 and CDR2 are MNHEY and SMNVEV (reference sequence). Trimming at V came to 2 bases and at J to 4 bases, leaving 8 bases not matched to a gene. The gene calls are TRBV27 and TRBJ2-3; 14 nucleotides line up with TRBD2. This receptor was obtained from a human donor who was either an allogeneic HSCT recipient or a stem cell or donor lymphocyte infusion donor (not recorded which). It is not recorded whose cells these are; they may come from a transplant donor. The specimen was blood, either unsorted or a sorted T cell fraction (not recorded which). The CDR3 region has the DNA TGTGCCAGCAGTTTACTCTCGACTAGCGGGGGGGCTGCAGATACGCAGTATTTT. It encodes CASSLLSTSGGAADTQYF.